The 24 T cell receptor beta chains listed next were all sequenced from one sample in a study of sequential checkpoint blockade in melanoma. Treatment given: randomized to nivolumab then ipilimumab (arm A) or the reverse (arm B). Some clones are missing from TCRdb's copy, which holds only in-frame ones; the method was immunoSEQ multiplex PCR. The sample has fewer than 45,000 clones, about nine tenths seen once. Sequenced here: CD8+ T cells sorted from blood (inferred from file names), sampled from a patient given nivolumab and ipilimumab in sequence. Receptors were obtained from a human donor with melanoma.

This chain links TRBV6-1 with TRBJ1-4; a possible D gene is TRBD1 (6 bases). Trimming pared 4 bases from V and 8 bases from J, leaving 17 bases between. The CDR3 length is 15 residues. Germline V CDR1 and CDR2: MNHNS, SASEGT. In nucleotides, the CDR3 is TGTGCCAGCAGTGCCCCGCGCTACAGGGAGGAAAAACTGTTTTTT. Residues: CASSAPRYREEKLFF.

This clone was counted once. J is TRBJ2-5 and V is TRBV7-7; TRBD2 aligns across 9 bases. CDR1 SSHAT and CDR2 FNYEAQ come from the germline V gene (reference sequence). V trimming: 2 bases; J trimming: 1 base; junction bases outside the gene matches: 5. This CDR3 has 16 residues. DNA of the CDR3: TGTGCCAGCAGCTTAAGGCTAGCGGGACCCCAAGAGACCCAGTACTTC. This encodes CASSLRLAGPQETQYF.

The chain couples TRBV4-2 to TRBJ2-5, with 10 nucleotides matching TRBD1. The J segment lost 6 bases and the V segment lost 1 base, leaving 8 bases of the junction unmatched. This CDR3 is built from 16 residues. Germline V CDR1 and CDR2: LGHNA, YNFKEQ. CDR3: CASSQGPPGQGKTQYF. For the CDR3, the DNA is TGTGCCAGCAGCCAAGGTCCCCCGGGACAGGGGAAGACCCAGTACTTC.

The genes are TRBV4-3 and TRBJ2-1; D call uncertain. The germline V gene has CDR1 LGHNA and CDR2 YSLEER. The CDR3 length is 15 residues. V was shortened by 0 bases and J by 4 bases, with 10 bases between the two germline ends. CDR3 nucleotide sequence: TGCGCCAGCAGCCAAGAGAACTACCCGTACAATGAGCAGTTCTTC. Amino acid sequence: CASSQENYPYNEQFF.

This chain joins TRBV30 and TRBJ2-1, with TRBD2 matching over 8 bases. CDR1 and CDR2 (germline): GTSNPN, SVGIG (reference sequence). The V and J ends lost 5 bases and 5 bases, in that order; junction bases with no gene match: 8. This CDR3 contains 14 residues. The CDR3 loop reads CAWDPLAGNNEQFF. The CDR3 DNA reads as TGTGCCTGGGACCCGCTAGCGGGCAACAATGAGCAGTTCTTC.

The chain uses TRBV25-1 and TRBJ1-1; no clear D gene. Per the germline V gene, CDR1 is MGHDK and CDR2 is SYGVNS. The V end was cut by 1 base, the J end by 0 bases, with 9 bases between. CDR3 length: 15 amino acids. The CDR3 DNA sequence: TGTGCCAGCAGTGAATCTCGGGGAATGAACACTGAAGCTTTCTTT. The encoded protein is CASSESRGMNTEAFF.

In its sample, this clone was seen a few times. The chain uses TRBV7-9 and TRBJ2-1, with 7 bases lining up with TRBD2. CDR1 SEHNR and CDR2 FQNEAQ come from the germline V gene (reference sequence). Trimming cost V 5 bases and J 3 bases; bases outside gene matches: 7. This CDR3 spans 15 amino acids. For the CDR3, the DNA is TGTGCCAGCAGCAGACACTCTAGCGGCTACAATGAGCAGTTCTTC. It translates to CASSRHSSGYNEQFF.

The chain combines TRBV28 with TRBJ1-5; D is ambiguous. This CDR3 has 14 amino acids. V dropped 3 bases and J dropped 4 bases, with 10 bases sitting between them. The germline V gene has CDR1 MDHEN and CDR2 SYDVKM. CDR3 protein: CASSLPYNNQPQHF. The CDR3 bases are TGTGCCAGCAGTTTGCCCTATAATAATCAGCCCCAGCATTTT.

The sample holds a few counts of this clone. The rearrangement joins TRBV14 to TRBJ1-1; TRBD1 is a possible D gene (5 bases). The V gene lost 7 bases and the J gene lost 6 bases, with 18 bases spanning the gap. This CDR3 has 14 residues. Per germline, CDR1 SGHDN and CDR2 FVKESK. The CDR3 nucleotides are TGTGCCAGCACCACGGCATGGGGGGGAGCTGAAGCTTTCTTT. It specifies CASTTAWGGAEAFF.

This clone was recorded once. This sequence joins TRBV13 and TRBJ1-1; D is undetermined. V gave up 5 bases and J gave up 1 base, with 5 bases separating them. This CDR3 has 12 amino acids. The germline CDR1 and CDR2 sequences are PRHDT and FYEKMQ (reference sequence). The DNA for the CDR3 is TGTGCCAGCAGCCGGGAGAACACTGAAGCTTTCTTT. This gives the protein CASSRENTEAFF.

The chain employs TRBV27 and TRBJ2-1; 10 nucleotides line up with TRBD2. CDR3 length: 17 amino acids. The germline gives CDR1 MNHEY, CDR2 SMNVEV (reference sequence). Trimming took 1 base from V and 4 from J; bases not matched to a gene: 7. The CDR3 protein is CASSLFARLAGYNEQFF. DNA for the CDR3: TGTGCCAGCAGTTTATTCGCTCGACTAGCGGGTTACAATGAGCAGTTCTTC.

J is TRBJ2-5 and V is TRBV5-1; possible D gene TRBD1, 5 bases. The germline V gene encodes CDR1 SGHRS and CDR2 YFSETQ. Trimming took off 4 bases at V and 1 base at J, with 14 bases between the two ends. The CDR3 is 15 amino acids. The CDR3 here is CASSGWEQVQETQYF. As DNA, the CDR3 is TGCGCCAGCAGCGGATGGGAACAGGTCCAAGAGACCCAGTACTTC. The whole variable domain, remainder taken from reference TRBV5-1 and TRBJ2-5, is KAGVTQTPRYLIKTRGQQVTLSCSPISGHRSVSWYQQTPGQGLQFLFEYFSETQRNKGNFPGRFSGRQFSNSRSEMNVSTLELGDSALYLCASSGWEQVQETQYFGPGTRLLVL.

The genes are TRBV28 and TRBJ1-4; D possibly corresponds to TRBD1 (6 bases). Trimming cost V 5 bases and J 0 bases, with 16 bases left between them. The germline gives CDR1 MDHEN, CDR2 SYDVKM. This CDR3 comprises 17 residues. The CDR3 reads CASSSLQGGATNEKLFF. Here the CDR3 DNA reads TGTGCCAGCAGTAGCCTCCAAGGGGGTGCAACTAATGAAAAACTGTTTTTT.

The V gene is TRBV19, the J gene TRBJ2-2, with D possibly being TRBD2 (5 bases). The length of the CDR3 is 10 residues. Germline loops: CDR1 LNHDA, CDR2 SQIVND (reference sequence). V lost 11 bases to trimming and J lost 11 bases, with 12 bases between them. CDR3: CAVGAVELFF. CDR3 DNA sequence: TGTGCCGTGGGAGCGGTCGAGCTGTTTTTT.

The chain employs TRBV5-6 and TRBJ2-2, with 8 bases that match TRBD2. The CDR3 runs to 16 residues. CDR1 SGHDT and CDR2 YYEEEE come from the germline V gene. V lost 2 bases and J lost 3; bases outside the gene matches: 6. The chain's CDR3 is CASSFWLAGDTGELFF. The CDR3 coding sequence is TGTGCCAGCAGCTTTTGGCTAGCGGGCGACACCGGGGAGCTGTTTTTT.

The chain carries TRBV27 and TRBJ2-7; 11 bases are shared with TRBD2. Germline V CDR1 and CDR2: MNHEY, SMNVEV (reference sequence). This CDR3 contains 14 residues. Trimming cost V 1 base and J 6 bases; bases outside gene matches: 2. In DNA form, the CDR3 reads TGTGCCAGCAGTTTATATGGGACTAGCGGCGAGCAGTACGTC. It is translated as CASSLYGTSGEQYV.

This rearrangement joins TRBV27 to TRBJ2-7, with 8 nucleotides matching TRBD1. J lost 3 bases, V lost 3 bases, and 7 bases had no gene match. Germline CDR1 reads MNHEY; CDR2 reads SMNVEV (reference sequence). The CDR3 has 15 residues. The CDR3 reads CASSLTGTGLYEQYF. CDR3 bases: TGTGCCAGCAGTTTGACCGGGACAGGCCTCTACGAGCAGTACTTC.

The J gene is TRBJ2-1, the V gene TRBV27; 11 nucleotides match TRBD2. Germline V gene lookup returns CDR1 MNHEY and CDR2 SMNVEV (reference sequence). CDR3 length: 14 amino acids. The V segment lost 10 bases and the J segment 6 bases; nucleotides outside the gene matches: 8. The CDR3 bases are TGTGCCATTCTACTAGCGGGGGTCTGCAATGAGCAGTTCTTC. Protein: CAILLAGVCNEQFF.

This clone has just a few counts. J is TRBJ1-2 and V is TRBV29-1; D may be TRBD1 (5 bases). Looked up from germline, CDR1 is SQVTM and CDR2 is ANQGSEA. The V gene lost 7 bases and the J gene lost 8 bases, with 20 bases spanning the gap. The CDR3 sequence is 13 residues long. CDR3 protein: CSAAGTFESGYTF. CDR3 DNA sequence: TGCAGCGCTGCGGGGACCTTTGAGTCCGGCTACACCTTC.

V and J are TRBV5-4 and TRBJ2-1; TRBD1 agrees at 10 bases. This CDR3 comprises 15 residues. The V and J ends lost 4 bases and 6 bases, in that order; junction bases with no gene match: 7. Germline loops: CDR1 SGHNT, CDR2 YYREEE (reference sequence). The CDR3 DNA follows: TGTGCCAGCAGCCAAGGAGGACAGGGGGTCAATGAGCAGTTCTTC. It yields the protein CASSQGGQGVNEQFF.

The CDR3 sequence: CASSAMTGLTYEQYF. The CDR3 region has the DNA TGTGCCAGCAGCGCCATGACAGGGTTAACCTACGAGCAGTACTTC. The chain uses TRBV9 and TRBJ2-7; TRBD1 aligns across 7 bases. The CDR3 has 15 amino acids. Trimming removed 3 bases from V and 2 bases from J; junction bases left unmatched: 8. CDR1 is SGDLS and CDR2 is YYNGEE in the germline V gene.

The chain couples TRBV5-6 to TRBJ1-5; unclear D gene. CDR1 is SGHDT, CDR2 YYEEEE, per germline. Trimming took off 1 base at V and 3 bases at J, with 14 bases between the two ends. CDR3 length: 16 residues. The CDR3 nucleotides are TGTGCCAGCAGCTTGTTCCGCGACACCGTCAATCAGCCCCAGCATTTT. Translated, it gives CASSLFRDTVNQPQHF.

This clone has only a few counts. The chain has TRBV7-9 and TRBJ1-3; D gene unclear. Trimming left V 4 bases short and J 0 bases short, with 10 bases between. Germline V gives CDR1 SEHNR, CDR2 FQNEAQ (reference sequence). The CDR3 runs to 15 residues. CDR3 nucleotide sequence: TGTGCCAGCAGCTCCACAGTGTCCTCTGGAAACACCATATATTTT. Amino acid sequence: CASSSTVSSGNTIYF.

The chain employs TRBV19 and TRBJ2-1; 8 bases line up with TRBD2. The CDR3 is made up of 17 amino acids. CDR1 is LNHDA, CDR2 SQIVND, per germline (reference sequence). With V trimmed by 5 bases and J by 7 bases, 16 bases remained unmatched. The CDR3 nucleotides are TGTGCCAGTAGTGAAATAGCGGGAACTGTATTTTGGAATGAGCAGTTCTTC. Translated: CASSEIAGTVFWNEQFF.